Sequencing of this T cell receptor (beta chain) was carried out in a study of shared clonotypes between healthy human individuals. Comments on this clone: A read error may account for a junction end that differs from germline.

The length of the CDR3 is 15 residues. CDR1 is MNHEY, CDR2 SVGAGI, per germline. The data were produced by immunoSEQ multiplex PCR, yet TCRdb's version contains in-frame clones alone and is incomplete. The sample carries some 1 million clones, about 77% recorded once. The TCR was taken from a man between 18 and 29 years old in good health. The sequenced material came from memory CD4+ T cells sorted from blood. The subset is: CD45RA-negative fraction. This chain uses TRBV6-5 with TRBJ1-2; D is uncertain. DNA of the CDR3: TGTGCCAGCAGCCCGACCTCCCTTCCTAAGTATGGCTACACCTTC. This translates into CASSPTSLPKYGYTF.